Below are 25 T cell receptor beta chains sequenced from a single sample in a study of Tregs in tolerant kidney transplant recipients. Assay: immunoSEQ multiplex PCR; the TCRdb copy retains only in-frame clones and omits some. The sample lists around 77,000 clones, under 98% occurring once. This sample comprised CD4+ T cells from blood, obtained before the transplant. Receptor source: a human donor who received a combined kidney and bone marrow transplant.

This clone was counted a few times. This chain uses TRBV5-1 with TRBJ2-3, with D possibly being TRBD2 (6 bases). Trimming removed 1 base at V and 2 bases at J, with 20 bases between. CDR1 and CDR2 from the germline V gene are SGHRS and YFSETQ. The CDR3 totals 18 residues. This chain's CDR3 is CASSLKISGGFNTDTQYF. CDR3 DNA sequence: TGCGCCAGCAGCTTGAAGATTAGCGGAGGGTTTAACACAGATACGCAGTATTTT.

The chain combines TRBV2 with TRBJ1-1; D is unresolved. CDR1 SNHLY and CDR2 FYNNEI come from the germline V gene. The CDR3 has 13 residues. Trimming pared 6 bases from V and 1 base from J, leaving 9 bases between. DNA of the CDR3: TGTGCCAGCAGAGCGAGGTGGAACACTGAAGCTTTCTTT. As protein: CASRARWNTEAFF.

The rearrangement uses TRBV6-6 and TRBJ1-2, with TRBD1 identical over 9 bases. Germline loops: CDR1 MNHNY, CDR2 SVGAGI (reference sequence). The junction had 12 bases not matched to a gene; V was cut back by 6 bases and J by 7 bases. The CDR3 contains 15 residues. The CDR3 loop is CASRDHRGRVGGYTF. CDR3 DNA: TGTGCCAGCAGAGACCACAGGGGGCGCGTAGGTGGCTACACCTTC.

This clone was picked up one time. The DNA of the CDR3 is TGTGCCAGCAGCTTAGTGGGAACCGGGACAGAGAACTTCTACGAGCAGTACTTC. Protein product: CASSLVGTGTENFYEQYF. The rearrangement uses TRBV7-2 and TRBJ2-7, with 7 bases lining up with TRBD1. The CDR3 has 18 amino acids. Trimming at V came to 1 base and at J to 3 bases, leaving 15 bases not matched to a gene. Germline V lookup: CDR1 SGHTA, CDR2 FQGNSA.

This chain connects TRBV5-1 to TRBJ1-2; the D is unclear. Between the trimmed V and J ends, which lost 0 bases and 4 bases, there was a span of 13 bases. The CDR3 runs 15 residues. Per the germline V gene, CDR1 is SGHRS and CDR2 is YFSETQ. The CDR3: CASSLEMGLPYGYTF. The CDR3 coding sequence is TGCGCCAGCAGCTTGGAAATGGGCCTGCCCTATGGCTACACCTTC. The complete variable domain, with remaining parts taken from reference TRBV5-1 and TRBJ1-2, reads KAGVTQTPRYLIKTRGQQVTLSCSPISGHRSVSWYQQTPGQGLQFLFEYFSETQRNKGNFPGRFSGRQFSNSRSEMNVSTLELGDSALYLCASSLEMGLPYGYTFGSGTRLTVV.

This chain connects TRBV5-1 to TRBJ2-2; possibly TRBD2 for D (7 bases). V was pared by 7 bases and J by 3 bases, with 19 bases between. Germline lookup yields CDR1 SGHRS and CDR2 YFSETQ. The CDR3 contains 16 residues. CDR3 in amino acids: CASGTGGNLYTGELFF. The CDR3 DNA sequence: TGCGCCAGCGGGACGGGGGGCAATCTTTACACCGGGGAGCTGTTTTTT.

The gene calls are TRBV28 and TRBJ1-2; tentatively, D is TRBD1 (5 bases). From germline, CDR1 is MDHEN and CDR2 SYDVKM. The length of the CDR3 is 17 residues. V was clipped by 2 bases and J by 0 bases, with 16 bases between them. The CDR3: CASSLPKTGDTNYGYTF. The CDR3 coding sequence is TGTGCCAGCAGTTTACCCAAAACAGGAGATACTAACTATGGCTACACCTTC.

The chain joins TRBV6-1 to TRBJ1-6; D is uncertain. The V end was cut by 0 bases, the J end by 6 bases, with 12 bases between. The length of the CDR3 is 16 residues. The V gene's germline CDR1 is MNHNS and CDR2 SASEGT. CDR3 DNA sequence: TGTGCCAGCAGTGAAGCGCTTACGGTAGTTAATTCACCCCTCCACTTT. Translating it yields CASSEALTVVNSPLHF.

This chain connects TRBV7-2 to TRBJ2-1; 8 bases line up with TRBD1. CDR1 is SGHTA and CDR2 is FQGNSA in the germline V gene. J lost 8 bases, V lost 4 bases, and 4 bases had no gene match. This CDR3 comprises 13 residues. Written as DNA, the CDR3 is TGTGCCAGCAGCTCGGGACAGGTCTATGAGCAGTTCTTC. Protein sequence: CASSSGQVYEQFF.

The chain joins TRBV21-1 to TRBJ2-7; TRBD2 is the table's D call and was not checked against the DNA. TRBV21-1 is deemed a pseudogene. The CDR3 is made up of 15 amino acids. CDR3 nucleotide sequence: TGTGCCAGCAGCCCGGGAGGTAGCGGGAGACGGGCGCAGTACTTC. This codes for CASSPGGSGRRAQYF.

CDR3 protein: CASSGTGSNTGELFF. CDR3 DNA sequence: TGCGCCAGCTCGGGGACAGGCTCGAACACCGGGGAGCTGTTTTTT. The gene calls are TRBV10-1 and TRBJ2-2, with 8 bases lining up with TRBD1. The CDR3 extends over 15 amino acids. V lost 8 bases and J lost 0; bases outside the gene matches: 5. Germline V CDR1 and CDR2: WNHNN, SYGVQD (reference sequence).

V gene TRBV4-2 combines with J gene TRBJ2-5; perhaps TRBD1 as D (6 bases). This CDR3 has 15 residues. Germline CDR1 LGHNA, CDR2 YNFKEQ. V lost 0 bases and J lost 2, with 10 bases in between. The CDR3 here is CASSQDPQGQETQYF. For the CDR3, the DNA is TGTGCCAGCAGCCAAGATCCTCAGGGGCAAGAGACCCAGTACTTC.

The V gene is TRBV11-3, the J gene TRBJ2-1; the match to TRBD2 covers 9 bases. The CDR3 consists of 18 residues. The V gene end was trimmed by 0 bases and the J gene end by 6 bases; junction bases not matched to a gene: 12. The germline V gene encodes CDR1 SGHNT and CDR2 YENEEA. The CDR3 nucleotides are TGTGCCAGCAGCTTAGAGAGCGGGAGGCCCCACTTCGCCAATGAGCAGTTCTTC. As protein: CASSLESGRPHFANEQFF.

The chain is built from TRBV9 and TRBJ2-3; 7 nucleotides line up with TRBD2. CDR1 is SGDLS and CDR2 is YYNGEE in the germline V gene. The CDR3 totals 16 residues. J gave up 1 base and V 0 bases, and 5 bases lay outside the gene matches. The CDR3 region has the DNA TGTGCCAGCAGCGTAGGGTCTGGACTAGGCACAGATACGCAGTATTTT. Translated: CASSVGSGLGTDTQYF.

The V and J genes are TRBV5-8 and TRBJ1-1; perhaps TRBD1 as D (6 bases). Germline CDR1 SGHTS, CDR2 YDEGEE. The CDR3 has 15 amino acids. The V end lost 2 bases, the J end lost 1 base, and 12 bases lay between the germline ends. CDR3 DNA sequence: TGTGCCAGCAGCTTATCAGGGGCGCGGAACACTGAAGCTTTCTTT. Its protein product is CASSLSGARNTEAFF. The full variable domain, rest sourced from reference TRBV5-8 and TRBJ1-1, is EAGVTQSPTHLIKTRGQQATLRCSPISGHTSVYWYQQALGLGLQFLLWYDEGEERNRGNFPPRFSGRQFPNYSSELNVNALELEDSALYLCASSLSGARNTEAFFGQGTRLTVV.

The count of this clone is one. The rearrangement joins TRBV15 to TRBJ1-5; D remains ambiguous. Germline CDR1 and CDR2: LNHNV and YYDKDF (reference sequence). The CDR3 is made up of 17 amino acids. The ends were cut back, 1 base at V and 8 bases at J, with 21 bases in the middle. CDR3: CATSRGGGRIGGEPQHF. The CDR3 DNA follows: TGTGCCACCAGCAGAGGGGGAGGCCGCATCGGAGGCGAGCCCCAGCATTTT. Using reference TRBV15 and TRBJ1-5 for the parts outside the CDR3, the full variable domain is DAMVIQNPRYQVTQFGKPVTLSCSQTLNHNVMYWYQQKSSQAPKLLFHYYDKDFNNEADTPDNFQSRRPNTSFCFLDIRSPGLGDTAMYLCATSRGGGRIGGEPQHFGDGTRLSIL.

The V gene is TRBV29-1, the J gene TRBJ2-1; D may be TRBD1 (8 bases). In germline, CDR1 is SQVTM, CDR2 ANQGSEA. Trimming cost V 7 bases and J 1 base, with 11 bases left between them. The CDR3 is 13 amino acids. The CDR3 nucleotides read TGCAGCGCACAGGGGGGGTCCTACAATGAGCAGTTCTTC. Amino acid sequence: CSAQGGSYNEQFF.

In nucleotides, the CDR3 is TGTGCCAGCAGTTACGGGGGGGTAGGCGGGGAGCTGTTTTTT. Its translation is CASSYGGVGGELFF. J is TRBJ2-2 and V is TRBV6-6, with 7 bases matching TRBD2. The CDR3 extends over 14 amino acids. After removal of 2 bases from V and 7 bases from J, the junction contained 4 bases not matched to a gene. CDR1 MNHNY and CDR2 SVGAGI come from the germline V gene (reference sequence).

The chain has TRBV19 and TRBJ2-6, with 9 bases aligning to TRBD1. Germline V gene data show CDR1 as LNHDA and CDR2 as SQIVND (reference sequence). V lost 5 bases, J lost 0 bases, and 2 bases stayed unmatched. The CDR3 contains 16 residues. CDR3 DNA sequence: TGTGCCAGTAGTCGGACAGGGGTCTCTGGGGCCAACGTCCTGACTTTC. This translates into CASSRTGVSGANVLTF.

The rearrangement joins TRBV2 to TRBJ2-3, with 7 bases aligning to TRBD2. CDR1 is SNHLY and CDR2 is FYNNEI in the germline V gene. There are 16 residues in the CDR3. The V segment lost 4 bases and the J segment 2 bases; nucleotides outside the gene matches: 9. The CDR3 here is CASSVKAGFITDTQYF. CDR3 DNA: TGTGCCAGCAGTGTTAAAGCGGGATTTATCACAGATACGCAGTATTTT.

The chain links TRBV5-5 to TRBJ1-1; 7 nucleotides line up with TRBD1. The CDR3 consists of 14 residues. Germline V gene sequence: CDR1 SGHKS, CDR2 YYEKEE (reference sequence). V lost 1 base and J lost 3; bases outside the gene matches: 3. The CDR3 DNA reads TGTGCCAGCAGCTTGAGGGGGCTGGACACTGAAGCTTTCTTT. The encoded protein is CASSLRGLDTEAFF.

The chain employs TRBV27 and TRBJ1-2; possibly TRBD1 for D (6 bases). V was cut by 5 bases and J by 4 bases, with 14 bases left in between. CDR3 length: 14 residues. Germline lookup yields CDR1 MNHEY and CDR2 SMNVEV (reference sequence). The CDR3 loop is CASSGTGWGYGYTF. CDR3 coding DNA: TGTGCCAGCAGTGGCACAGGGTGGGGCTATGGCTACACCTTC.

The V and J genes are TRBV28 and TRBJ2-1; 11 bases line up with TRBD1. Germline CDR1 is MDHEN and CDR2 is SYDVKM. V was pared by 8 bases and J by 9 bases, with 12 bases of the junction left unmatched. The CDR3 extends over 15 amino acids. This CDR3 is CASRGVRTGGREQFF. As DNA, the CDR3 is TGTGCCAGCCGTGGAGTTCGGACAGGGGGCCGTGAGCAGTTCTTC.

This chain links TRBV5-1 with TRBJ1-2; D call uncertain. This CDR3 region has 16 residues. CDR1 and CDR2 from the germline V gene are SGHRS and YFSETQ. V lost 3 bases to trimming and J lost 2 bases, with 17 bases between them. CDR3 DNA sequence: TGCGCCAGCAGCTCCCCACCCAGGCCGACCAACTATGGCTACACCTTC. It yields the protein CASSSPPRPTNYGYTF.

This chain links TRBV18 with TRBJ2-7; 7 bases match TRBD1. The length of the CDR3 is 15 residues. Germline trimming cut 5 bases from V and 1 base from J; bases unmatched to any gene: 8. Per the germline V gene, CDR1 is KGHSH and CDR2 is LQKENI. The CDR3 DNA reads TGTGCCAGCTCAGTGGACAGGCCGCAGTCCTACGAGCAGTACTTC. Its translation is CASSVDRPQSYEQYF. Full variable domain (outside the CDR3, taken from reference TRBV18 and TRBJ2-7): NAGVMQNPRHLVRRRGQEARLRCSPMKGHSHVYWYRQLPEEGLKFMVYLQKENIIDESGMPKERFSAEFPKEGPSILRIQQVVRGDSAAYFCASSVDRPQSYEQYFGPGTRLTVT.